This entry features one TCR beta chain sequence. Its antigen is unidentified. Sequenced by immunoSEQ multiplex PCR; TCRdb stores in-frame clones only, minus some. This table has approximately 1.9 million clones, about 93% appearing once. This sample stems from a study of shared clonotypes between healthy human individuals. Points from the study as a whole: Non-shared clonotypes showed lower generation probabilities than clonotypes common to all four donors.

Naive CD8 cells lacked CD45RO, underwent positive selection for CCR7 and left out terminally differentiated effector memory CD45RA+ cells. Trimming cost V 5 bases and J 2 bases; bases outside gene matches: 5. This CDR3 comprises 14 residues. Germline-derived CDR1 and CDR2 are SGHAT and FQNNGV. The TCR sequence derives from a man aged 18 to 29 in good health. Some clones in this sample may be carry-over from other donors' samples. This rearrangement joins TRBV11-2 to TRBJ2-5, with 7 nucleotides matching TRBD1. Source material: naive CD8+ T cells from PBMCs. The CDR3 DNA reads as TGTGCCAGCAGCCGACAGGGTCGGCAAGAGACCCAGTACTTC. Translating it yields CASSRQGRQETQYF.